This T cell receptor beta chain is from a study of response to subunit inactivated influenza vaccine. TCRdb independently ran MiXCR on the RT-PCR reads; one entry per CDR3 protein. The table includes some 540,000 distinct CDR3 sequences, approximately 20% detected once. Trimming took 1 base from V and 0 from J, leaving 7 bases between them. CDR3 size: 14 residues. The germline gives CDR1 SGHDT, CDR2 YYEEEE. The same sample was also used in a study of T cells expressing NK-cell markers. That paper notes: Production of TCR beta cDNA relied on 5'RACE template switching with UMIs. Source material for TCR beta repertoires consisted of sorted CD3+CD56+NKG2C+, CD3+CD56+NKG2C- and CD3+CD56-NKG2C+ T cells. Seven of the eight sequenced donors were HCMV-seropositive; one was seronegative. NKG2C+ dominant clonotypes from roughly 6 donors made up roughly 1.0-7.0% of CD8+ T cells. Topping the CD3+CD56-NKG2C+ fraction as well were these clonotypes, in a few donors.

This clonotype was obtained from a man between 50 and 59 years old who received an inactivated influenza vaccine. V and J are TRBV5-6 and TRBJ1-1; D call uncertain. The starting material was CD4+ T cells sorted from PBMCs, obtained 11 to 12 days after vaccination. The CDR3 nucleotides are TGTGCCAGCAGCTTGCCACCTATGAACACTGAAGCTTTCTTT. Amino acids: CASSLPPMNTEAFF.